This TCR beta chain stems from a study of CD8 T cells in ankylosing spondylitis. The study, taken as a whole, reports: Existing reports had already noted some motif variants in reactive arthritis synovial fluid and blood. Seemingly characteristic of ankylosing spondylitis blood was a TCR beta motif consisting of under ten highly homologous variants.

CDR1 SGDLS and CDR2 YYNGEE come from the germline V gene. V lost 0 bases and J lost 4; bases outside the gene matches: 0. This CDR3 contains 16 residues. This clonotype qualifies as medium-sized. Its antigen is unidentified. TCRdb reprocessed the 5' RACE reads with MiXCR, giving one entry per CDR3 protein. Among around 13,000 distinct CDR3 sequences listed, approximately 3% were seen once. The chain recombines TRBV9 with TRBJ2-2; 13 nucleotides agree with TRBD2. Sequencing used blood, either unsorted or a sorted T cell fraction (not recorded which). The TCR was taken from a male donor with ankylosing spondylitis or in good health (not recorded which). CDR3 residues: CASSVGLAGGTGELFF. CDR3 sequence (DNA): TGTGCCAGCAGCGTAGGACTAGCGGGAGGCACCGGGGAGCTGTTTTTT. The complete variable domain, with remaining parts taken from reference TRBV9 and TRBJ2-2, reads DSGVTQTPKHLITATGQRVTLRCSPRSGDLSVYWYQQSLDQGLQFLIQYYNGEERAKGNILERFSAQQFPDLHSELNLSSLELGDSALYFCASSVGLAGGTGELFFGEGSRLTVL.